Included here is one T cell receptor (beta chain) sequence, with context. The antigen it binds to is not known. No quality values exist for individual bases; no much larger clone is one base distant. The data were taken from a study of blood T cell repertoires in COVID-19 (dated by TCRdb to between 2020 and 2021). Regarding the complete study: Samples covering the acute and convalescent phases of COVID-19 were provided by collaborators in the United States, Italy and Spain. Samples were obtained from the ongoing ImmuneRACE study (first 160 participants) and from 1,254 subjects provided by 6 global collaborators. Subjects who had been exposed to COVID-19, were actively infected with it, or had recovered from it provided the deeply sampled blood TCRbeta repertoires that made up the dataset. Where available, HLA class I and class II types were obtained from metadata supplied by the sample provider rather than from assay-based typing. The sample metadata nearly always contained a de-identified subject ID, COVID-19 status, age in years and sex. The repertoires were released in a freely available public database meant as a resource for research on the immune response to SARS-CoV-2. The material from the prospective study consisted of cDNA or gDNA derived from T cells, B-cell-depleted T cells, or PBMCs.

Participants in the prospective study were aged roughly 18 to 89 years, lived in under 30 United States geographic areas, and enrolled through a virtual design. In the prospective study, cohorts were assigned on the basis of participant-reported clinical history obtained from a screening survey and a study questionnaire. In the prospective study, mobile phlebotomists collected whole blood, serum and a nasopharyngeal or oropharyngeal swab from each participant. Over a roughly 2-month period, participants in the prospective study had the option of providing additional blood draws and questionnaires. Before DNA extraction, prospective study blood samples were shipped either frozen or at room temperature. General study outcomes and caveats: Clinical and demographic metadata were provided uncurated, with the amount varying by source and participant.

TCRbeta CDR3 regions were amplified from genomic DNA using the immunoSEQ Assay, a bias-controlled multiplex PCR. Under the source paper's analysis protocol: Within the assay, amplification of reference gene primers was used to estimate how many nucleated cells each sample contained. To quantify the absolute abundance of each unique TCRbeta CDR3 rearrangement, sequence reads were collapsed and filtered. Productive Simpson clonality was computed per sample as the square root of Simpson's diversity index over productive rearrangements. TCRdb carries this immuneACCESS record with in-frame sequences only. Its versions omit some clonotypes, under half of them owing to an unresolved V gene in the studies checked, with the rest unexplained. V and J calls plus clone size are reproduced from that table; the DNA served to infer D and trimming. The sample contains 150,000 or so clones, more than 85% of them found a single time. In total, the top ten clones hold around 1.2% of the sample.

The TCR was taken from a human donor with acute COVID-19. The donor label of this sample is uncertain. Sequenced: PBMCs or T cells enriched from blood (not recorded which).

The CDR3 in this case is CASSLAGLAGHEQYF. The sequence in DNA is TGCGCCAGCAGCTTGGCCGGACTAGCGGGGCACGAGCAGTACTTC. The rearranged segments are TRBV5-1 and TRBJ2-7, with 12 bases aligning to TRBD2. From cysteine to phenylalanine, the CDR3 is 15 amino acids long. Only the CDR3 DNA stays, 45 bases, in frame from base 1. The germline V gene encodes CDR1 SGHRS and CDR2 YFSETQ. V ends up 0 bases short and J 5 bases short, with an unmatched junction base count of 3.